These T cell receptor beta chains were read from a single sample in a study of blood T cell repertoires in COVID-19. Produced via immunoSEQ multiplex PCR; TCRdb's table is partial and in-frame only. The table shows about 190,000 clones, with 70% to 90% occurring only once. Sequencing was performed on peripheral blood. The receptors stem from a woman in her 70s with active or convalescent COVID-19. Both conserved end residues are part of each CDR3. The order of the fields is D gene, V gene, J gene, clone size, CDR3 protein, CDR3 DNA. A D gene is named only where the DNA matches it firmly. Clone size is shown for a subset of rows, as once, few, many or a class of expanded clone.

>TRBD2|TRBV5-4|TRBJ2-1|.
CASSLSRPSGGWDEQFF
TGTGCCAGCAGCTTGTCTCGTCCTAGCGGGGGCTGGGATGAGCAGTTCTTC
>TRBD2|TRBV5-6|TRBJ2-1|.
CASSLGTSGIYNEQFF
TGTGCCAGCAGCCTAGGGACTAGCGGGATATACAATGAGCAGTTCTTC
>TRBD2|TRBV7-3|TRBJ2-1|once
CASSLLAGGPGEQFF
TGTGCCAGCAGCTTACTAGCGGGAGGGCCGGGTGAGCAGTTCTTC
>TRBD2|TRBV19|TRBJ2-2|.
CACAGGPGTGELFF
TGTGCCTGCGCGGGAGGGCCGGGAACCGGGGAGCTGTTTTTT
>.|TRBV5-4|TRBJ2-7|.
CASSLELSYEQYF
TGTGCCAGCAGCTTGGAGCTTTCCTACGAGCAGTACTTC
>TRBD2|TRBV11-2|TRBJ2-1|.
CASSTRSSGRGDEQFF
TGTGCCAGCAGCACCCGAAGTAGCGGGAGAGGGGATGAGCAGTTCTTC
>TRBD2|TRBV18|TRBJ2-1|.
CASSDRGQGLAGDRAYNEQFF
TGTGCCAGCTCGGACAGGGGACAGGGACTAGCGGGAGATCGGGCCTACAATGAGCAGTTCTTC
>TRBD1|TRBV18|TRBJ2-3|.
CASSPTGSTDTQYF
TGTGCCAGCTCACCGACAGGGAGCACAGATACGCAGTATTTT
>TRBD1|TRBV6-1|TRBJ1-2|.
CASSEAGTGPPGYTF
TGTGCCAGCAGTGAAGCGGGGACAGGGCCCCCTGGCTACACCTTC
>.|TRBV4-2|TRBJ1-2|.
CASSLSKLLSGQSGYTF
TGTGCCAGCAGCCTAAGCAAATTGTTGTCTGGACAGTCCGGCTACACCTTC
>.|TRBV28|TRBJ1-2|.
CASSSPSVGQGFAGYTF
TGTGCCAGCAGTTCACCATCCGTTGGGCAGGGGTTCGCTGGCTACACCTTC
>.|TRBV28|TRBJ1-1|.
CASSPLGANTEAFF
TGTGCCAGCAGTCCGCTGGGGGCGAACACTGAAGCTTTCTTT
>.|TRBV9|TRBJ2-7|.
CASSVAASASNEQYF
TGTGCCAGCAGCGTAGCGGCTAGCGCTTCCAACGAGCAGTACTTC
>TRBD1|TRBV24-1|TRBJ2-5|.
CATSDSGTGLRETQYF
TGTGCCACCAGTGATTCCGGGACAGGTCTACGGGAGACCCAGTACTTC
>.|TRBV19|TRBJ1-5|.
CASSIVSGNQPQHF
TGTGCCAGTAGTATAGTCTCAGGGAATCAGCCCCAGCATTTT
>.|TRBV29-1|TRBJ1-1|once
CSVEDVTLLQGGGTEAFF
TGCAGCGTTGAGGATGTTACTCTGCTGCAGGGCGGGGGCACTGAAGCTTTCTTT
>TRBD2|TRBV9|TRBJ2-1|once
CASSVEAPRGGNEQFF
TGTGCCAGCAGCGTAGAGGCCCCACGGGGGGGAAATGAGCAGTTCTTC
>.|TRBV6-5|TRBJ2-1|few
CASTLGGDYNEQFF
TGTGCCAGCACTCTCGGGGGAGACTACAATGAGCAGTTCTTC
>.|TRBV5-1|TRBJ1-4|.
CASRSGGSNEKLFF
TGCGCCAGCAGATCGGGGGGATCGAATGAAAAACTGTTTTTT
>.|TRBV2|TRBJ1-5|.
CASSGARNQPQHF
TGTGCCAGCAGTGGTGCCAGGAATCAGCCCCAGCATTTT
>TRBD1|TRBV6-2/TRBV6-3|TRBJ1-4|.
CASSKGQGATNEKLFF
TGTGCCAGCAGTAAAGGACAGGGCGCAACTAATGAAAAACTGTTTTTT
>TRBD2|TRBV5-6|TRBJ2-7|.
CASGRGGRSYEQYF
TGTGCCAGCGGGAGGGGAGGGAGGTCCTACGAGCAGTACTTC
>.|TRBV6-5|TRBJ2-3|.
CASRNRAAGDDTQYF
TGTGCCAGCAGAAACAGGGCTGCGGGTGACGATACGCAGTATTTT
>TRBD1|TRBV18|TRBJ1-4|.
CASSRPGQGGEKLFF
TGTGCCAGCTCACGACCGGGACAGGGAGGTGAAAAACTGTTTTTT
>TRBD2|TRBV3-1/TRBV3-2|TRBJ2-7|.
CASRIAGGPSYEQYF
TGTGCCAGCAGGATAGCGGGAGGGCCCTCCTACGAGCAGTACTTC
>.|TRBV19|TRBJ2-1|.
CASSPKAEYNEQFF
TGTGCCAGTAGTCCTAAAGCGGAATACAATGAGCAGTTCTTC
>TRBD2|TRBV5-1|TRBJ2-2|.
CASSAWTSGRRRNTGELFF
TGCGCCAGCAGCGCCTGGACTAGCGGGAGACGACGGAACACCGGGGAGCTGTTTTTT
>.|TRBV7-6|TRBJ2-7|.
CASSPSASGGEQYF
TGTGCCAGCAGCCCATCTGCGTCTGGCGGAGAGCAGTACTTC
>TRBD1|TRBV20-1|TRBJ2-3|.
CSASLRQGPLSTDTQYF
TGCAGTGCTAGTTTAAGACAGGGGCCCCTTAGCACAGATACGCAGTATTTT
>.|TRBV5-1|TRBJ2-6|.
CASTFTGSGANVLTF
TGCGCCAGCACCTTCACGGGCTCTGGGGCCAACGTCCTGACTTTC
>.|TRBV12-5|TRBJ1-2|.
CASGLGGKYGYTF
TGTGCTAGTGGTTTGGGAGGGAAGTATGGCTACACCTTC
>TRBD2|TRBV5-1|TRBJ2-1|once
CASSQTAGVHNEQFF
TGCGCCAGCAGCCAAACAGCGGGAGTCCACAATGAGCAGTTCTTC
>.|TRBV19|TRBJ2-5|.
CASSVLGGPQYF
TGTGCCAGTAGTGTCCTCGGGGGTCCCCAGTACTTC
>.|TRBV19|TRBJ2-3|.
CASKEGGAGRDTQYF
TGTGCCAGTAAGGAAGGGGGTGCGGGTAGAGATACGCAGTATTTT
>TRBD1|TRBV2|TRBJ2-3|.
CASSSDRGSPDTQYF
TGTGCCAGCAGCAGCGACAGGGGAAGTCCAGATACGCAGTATTTT
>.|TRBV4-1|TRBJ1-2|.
CASSYTPLEDYGYTF
TGCGCCAGCAGCTATACACCCCTCGAGGACTATGGCTACACCTTC
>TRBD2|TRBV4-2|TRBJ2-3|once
CASSQDLAGGSDTQYF
TGTGCCAGCAGCCAAGACCTAGCGGGAGGCTCAGATACGCAGTATTTT
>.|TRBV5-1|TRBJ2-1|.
CASSLVLSGHEQFF
TGCGCCAGCAGCTTGGTTCTAAGTGGGCATGAGCAGTTCTTC
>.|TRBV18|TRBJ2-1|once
CASSPLSGLSSYNEQFF
TGTGCCAGCTCACCCCTTAGCGGCCTAAGCTCCTACAATGAGCAGTTCTTC
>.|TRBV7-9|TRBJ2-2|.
CASSSRQVLNTGELFF
TGTGCCAGCAGCTCCCGACAGGTCCTAAACACCGGGGAGCTGTTTTTT
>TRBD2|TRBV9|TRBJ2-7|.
CASSVVGLAGVPQYF
TGTGCCAGCAGCGTAGTAGGACTAGCGGGAGTACCGCAGTACTTC
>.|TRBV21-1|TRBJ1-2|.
CASSKGGQAYGYTF
TGTGCCAGCAGCAAAGGGGGACAGGCCTATGGCTACACCTTC
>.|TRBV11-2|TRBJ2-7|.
CASSFSPTDYEQYF
TGTGCCAGCAGCTTTTCCCCGACAGACTACGAGCAGTACTTC
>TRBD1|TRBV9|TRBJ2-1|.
CASSGPGTGLNEQFF
TGTGCCAGCAGCGGACCCGGGACAGGGCTCAATGAGCAGTTCTTC
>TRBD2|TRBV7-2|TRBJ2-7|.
CASSSGRAGIEQYF
TGTGCCAGCAGCAGCGGGAGGGCCGGGATCGAGCAGTACTTC
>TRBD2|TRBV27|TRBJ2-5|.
CASSGLAGNHPETQYF
TGTGCCAGCAGCGGACTAGCGGGTAACCACCCAGAGACCCAGTACTTC
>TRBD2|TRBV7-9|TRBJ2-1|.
CASSRLAGGSYNEQFF
TGTGCCAGCAGCCGACTAGCGGGAGGGTCCTACAATGAGCAGTTCTTC
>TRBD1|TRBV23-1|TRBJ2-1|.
CASSQSRTGAREQFF
TGCGCCAGCAGTCAATCTAGGACAGGGGCACGGGAGCAGTTCTTC
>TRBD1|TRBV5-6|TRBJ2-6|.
CASSSEDRVGLGANVLTF
TGTGCCAGCAGCTCAGAGGACAGGGTGGGCCTCGGGGCCAACGTCCTGACTTTC
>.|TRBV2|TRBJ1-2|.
CASSWARGIIGTF
.
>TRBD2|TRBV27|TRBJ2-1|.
CASSSKAKGTSGRGSFF
TGTGCCAGCAGCTCGAAAGCCAAAGGGACAAGCGGGAGAGGTTCGTTCTTC
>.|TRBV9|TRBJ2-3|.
CASSALLDTQYF
TGTGCCAGCAGCGCCCTTTTAGATACGCAGTATTTT
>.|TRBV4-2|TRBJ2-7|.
CASSQGKAGPLYEQYF
TGTGCCAGCAGCCAAGGTAAGGCAGGGCCGCTCTACGAGCAGTACTTC
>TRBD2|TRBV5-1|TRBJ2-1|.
CASSQLAGSSYNEQFF
TGCGCCAGCAGTCAGCTAGCGGGGTCCTCCTACAATGAGCAGTTCTTC
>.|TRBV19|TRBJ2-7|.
CASSIGPYEQYF
TGTGCCAGTAGTATAGGGCCCTACGAGCAGTACTTC